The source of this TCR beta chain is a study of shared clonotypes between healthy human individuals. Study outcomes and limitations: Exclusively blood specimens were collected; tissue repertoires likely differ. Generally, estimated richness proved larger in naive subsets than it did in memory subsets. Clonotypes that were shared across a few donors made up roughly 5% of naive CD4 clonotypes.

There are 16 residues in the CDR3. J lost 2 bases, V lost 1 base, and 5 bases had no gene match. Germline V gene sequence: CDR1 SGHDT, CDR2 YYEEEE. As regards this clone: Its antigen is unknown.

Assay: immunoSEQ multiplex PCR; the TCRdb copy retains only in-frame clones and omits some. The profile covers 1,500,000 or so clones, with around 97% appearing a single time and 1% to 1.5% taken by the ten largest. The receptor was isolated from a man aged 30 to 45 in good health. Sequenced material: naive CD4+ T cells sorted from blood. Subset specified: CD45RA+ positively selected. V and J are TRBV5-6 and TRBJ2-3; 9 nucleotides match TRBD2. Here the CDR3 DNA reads TGTGCCAGCAGCTTGACTAGCGGGCCCCTCACAGATACGCAGTATTTT. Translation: CASSLTSGPLTDTQYF.